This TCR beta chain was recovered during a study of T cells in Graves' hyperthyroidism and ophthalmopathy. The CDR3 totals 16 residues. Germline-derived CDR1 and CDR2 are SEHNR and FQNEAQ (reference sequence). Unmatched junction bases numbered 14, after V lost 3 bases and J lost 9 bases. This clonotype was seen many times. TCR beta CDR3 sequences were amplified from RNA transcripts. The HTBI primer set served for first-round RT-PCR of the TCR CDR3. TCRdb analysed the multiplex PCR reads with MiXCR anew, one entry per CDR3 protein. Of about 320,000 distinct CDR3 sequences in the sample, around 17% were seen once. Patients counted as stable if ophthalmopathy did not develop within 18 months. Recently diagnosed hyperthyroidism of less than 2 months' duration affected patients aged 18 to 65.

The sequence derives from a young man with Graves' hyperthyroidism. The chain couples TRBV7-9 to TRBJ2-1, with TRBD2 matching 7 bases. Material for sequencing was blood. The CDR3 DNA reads TGTGCCAGCAGCTTCCCCTACGCGGGAGTCGGAGCTGAGCAGTTCTTC. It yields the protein CASSFPYAGVGAEQFF.